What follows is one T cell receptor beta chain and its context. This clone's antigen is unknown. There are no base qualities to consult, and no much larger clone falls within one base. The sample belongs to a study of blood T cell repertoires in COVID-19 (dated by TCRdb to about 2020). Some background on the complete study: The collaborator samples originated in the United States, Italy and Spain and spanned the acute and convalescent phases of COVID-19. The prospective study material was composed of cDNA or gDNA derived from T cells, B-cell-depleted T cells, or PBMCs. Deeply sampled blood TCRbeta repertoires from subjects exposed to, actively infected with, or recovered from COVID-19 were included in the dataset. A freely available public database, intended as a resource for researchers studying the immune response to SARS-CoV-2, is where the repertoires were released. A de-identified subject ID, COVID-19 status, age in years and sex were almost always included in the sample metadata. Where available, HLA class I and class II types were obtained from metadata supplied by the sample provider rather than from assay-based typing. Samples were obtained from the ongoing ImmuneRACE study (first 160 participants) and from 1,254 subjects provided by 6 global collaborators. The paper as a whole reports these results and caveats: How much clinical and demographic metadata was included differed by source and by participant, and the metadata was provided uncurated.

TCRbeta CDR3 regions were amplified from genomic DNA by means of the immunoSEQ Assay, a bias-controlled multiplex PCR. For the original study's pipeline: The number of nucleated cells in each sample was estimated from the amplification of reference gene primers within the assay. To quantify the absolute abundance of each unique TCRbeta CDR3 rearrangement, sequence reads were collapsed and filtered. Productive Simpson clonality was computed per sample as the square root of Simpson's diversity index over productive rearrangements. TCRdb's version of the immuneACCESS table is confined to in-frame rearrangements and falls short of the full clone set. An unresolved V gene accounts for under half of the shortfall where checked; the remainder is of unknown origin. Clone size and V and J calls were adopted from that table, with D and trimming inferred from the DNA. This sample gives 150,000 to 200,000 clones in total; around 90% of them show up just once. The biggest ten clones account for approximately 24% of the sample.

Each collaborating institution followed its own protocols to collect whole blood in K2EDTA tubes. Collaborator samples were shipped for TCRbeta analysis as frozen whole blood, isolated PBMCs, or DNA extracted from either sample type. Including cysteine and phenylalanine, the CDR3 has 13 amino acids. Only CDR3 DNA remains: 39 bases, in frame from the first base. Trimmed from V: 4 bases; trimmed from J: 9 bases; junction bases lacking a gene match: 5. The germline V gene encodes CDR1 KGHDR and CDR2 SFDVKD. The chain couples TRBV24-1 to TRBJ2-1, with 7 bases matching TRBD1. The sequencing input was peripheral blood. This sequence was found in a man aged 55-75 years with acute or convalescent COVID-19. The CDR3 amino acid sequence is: CATSEPQGLEQFF. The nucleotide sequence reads TGTGCCACCAGTGAACCACAGGGGCTTGAGCAGTTCTTC.